The clone carrying this TCR beta chain is deemed large. Its antigen remains unknown. Non-transplant comparator patients with other cancers had at least five gastrointestinal samples and no known gastrointestinal disease. Sequencing of TCRbeta CDR3 at survey depth gave sequences and template counts. Sequencing was performed with immunoSEQ multiplex PCR; in TCRdb, only in-frame clones are kept and a portion is missing. The sample contains some 5,800 clones, roughly three fifths of which appear only once. Germline CDR1 reads LGHDT; CDR2 reads YNNKEL (reference sequence). This CDR3 contains 17 residues. Trimming cost V 4 bases and J 9 bases; bases outside gene matches: 13. These data originate in a study of tissue T cells after allogeneic stem cell transplantation. The study, taken as a whole, reports: TCR repertoires tracked anatomic similarity, regardless of disease or transplant status.

The chain links TRBV3-1 (or the pseudogene TRBV3-2) to TRBJ2-1; 12 nucleotides align to TRBD2. The sequence was obtained from a male donor older than 55 with lung cancer. The starting material was tissue from the jejunum, obtained at autopsy. CDR3 loop: CASSLRGLAGGPGEQFF. Here the CDR3 DNA reads TGTGCCAGCAGCCTTCGGGGGCTAGCGGGGGGGCCCGGTGAGCAGTTCTTC.